The subject of this entry is one T cell receptor (beta chain). Libraries were prepared by immunoSEQ multiplex PCR; TCRdb keeps only in-frame clonotypes and omits some of them. Among approximately 3,000 clones, approximately 25% were seen once, and the ten largest hold approximately 14%. These data come from a study of T cells in localized non-small cell lung cancer. The germline V gene has CDR1 SGHRS and CDR2 YFSETQ. J was trimmed by 3 bases and V by 3 bases; bases with no gene match: 6. The CDR3 consists of 15 residues. The TCR originated in a man aged 40-75 years with stage III squamous cell lung carcinoma. The starting material was normal lung tissue next to the tumor, obtained before any cancer treatment. V and J are TRBV5-1 and TRBJ2-1; the match to TRBD2 covers 7 bases. In DNA, the CDR3 is TGCGCCAGCAGCTCCCAGCGGGGCATCTACAATGAGCAGTTCTTC. Protein product: CASSSQRGIYNEQFF.